Below are 21 T cell receptor beta chains sequenced from a single sample in a study of spatial heterogeneity in lung cancer. Time point noted: blood at routine non-recurrence follow-up after resection. TCRdb recomputed calls from the 5' RACE reads with MiXCR, one row per CDR3 protein. Altogether under 75,000 distinct CDR3 sequences are present, around 9.3% being singletons, with the ten largest covering roughly 1.9%. Specimen: PBMCs, collected at follow-up. The source is a female donor with early-stage non-small cell lung cancer.

This clonotype was detected ten times or more. The chain is built from TRBV6-6 and TRBJ1-4, with D possibly TRBD1 on 5 matching bases. From germline, CDR1 is MNHNY and CDR2 SVGAGI (reference sequence). V was clipped by 4 bases and J by 4 bases, with 13 bases between them. The CDR3 loop spans 15 amino acids. The CDR3: CASSWDAGHNEKLFF. CDR3 in DNA: TGTGCCAGCAGTTGGGATGCAGGGCATAATGAAAAACTGTTTTTT.

The rearrangement uses TRBV7-2 and TRBJ2-5; a possible D gene is TRBD1 (8 bases). Germline-derived CDR1 and CDR2 are SGHTA and FQGNSA. The CDR3 consists of 15 residues. Trimming took off 5 bases at V and 7 bases at J, with 20 bases between the two ends. The CDR3 coding sequence is TGTGCCAGCAGCCTGCAGACAGGGGAGGGGAGGACCCAGTACTTC. Protein: CASSLQTGEGRTQYF.

This clonotype was observed many times. The V call is TRBV30, the J call TRBJ2-1; 8 nucleotides agree with TRBD2. Germline V lookup: CDR1 GTSNPN, CDR2 SVGIG (reference sequence). After removal of 4 bases from V and 8 bases from J, the junction contained 10 bases not matched to a gene. This CDR3 contains 14 residues. CDR3 protein: CAWTRSGLAHEQFF. CDR3 nucleotide sequence: TGTGCCTGGACGCGGTCCGGACTAGCCCATGAGCAGTTCTTC.

This clonotype came up many times. This sequence joins TRBV5-1 and TRBJ2-7; D gene ambiguous. The ends were cut back, 4 bases at V and 2 bases at J, with 13 bases in the middle. The CDR3 is 14 amino acids. In germline, CDR1 is SGHRS, CDR2 YFSETQ. The CDR3 DNA reads TGCGCCAGCAGCCTGAACACAGCAACCTACGAGCAGTACTTC. This encodes CASSLNTATYEQYF.

This clonotype was seen more than once but under ten times. The chain is built from TRBV10-3 and TRBJ1-1, with D hard to call. V gave up 6 bases and J gave up 0 bases, with 8 bases separating them. Germline V CDR1 and CDR2: ENHRY, SYGVKD. CDR3 length: 13 residues. The CDR3 is CAISSLMNTEAFF. Here the CDR3 DNA reads TGTGCCATCAGCAGCCTAATGAACACTGAAGCTTTCTTT.

This clonotype was seen ten or more times. The chain recombines TRBV5-5 with TRBJ1-2, with TRBD1 matching over 7 bases. V shed 0 bases and J 2 bases; nucleotides not matched to a gene: 7. Germline loops: CDR1 SGHKS, CDR2 YYEKEE (reference sequence). CDR3 length equals 16 residues. In DNA form, the CDR3 reads TGTGCCAGCAGCTTGGTTCCCGGGACAGCGAACTATGGCTACACCTTC. Translating it yields CASSLVPGTANYGYTF.

J is TRBJ2-2 and V is TRBV5-1, with 9 bases identical to TRBD2. CDR1 is SGHRS, CDR2 YFSETQ, per germline. CDR3 length equals 15 residues. J lost 4 bases, V lost 6 bases, and 7 bases had no gene match. CDR3 DNA: TGCGCCAGCATCTCCGGGACTAGCCCCACCGGGGAGCTGTTTTTT. It yields the protein CASISGTSPTGELFF.

This clonotype was recorded only once. The CDR3 DNA sequence: TGTGCCAGCAGCGGCCAAATAGCGGGGGGTGAGCAGTTCTTC. Protein product: CASSGQIAGGEQFF. The rearrangement uses TRBV9 and TRBJ2-1; TRBD2 agrees at 10 bases. After removal of 3 bases from V and 9 bases from J, the junction contained 6 bases not matched to a gene. The CDR3 length is 14 residues. Germline V gives CDR1 SGDLS, CDR2 YYNGEE.

This sequence joins TRBV7-9 and TRBJ2-2; D is perhaps TRBD1 (6 bases). In germline, CDR1 is SEHNR, CDR2 FQNEAQ (reference sequence). This CDR3 region has 12 residues. Trimming took off 6 bases at V and 17 bases at J, with 19 bases between the two ends. The CDR3 region is CASSISEQGSFF. DNA of the CDR3: TGTGCCAGCAGTATATCGGAACAGGGTAGTTTTTTT.

In its sample, this clonotype was seen a few times. The chain is built from TRBV15 and TRBJ2-6; the D is unclear. The CDR3 runs 15 residues. The V and J ends lost 1 base and 0 bases respectively, with 4 bases between them. The V gene's germline CDR1 is LNHNV and CDR2 YYDKDF (reference sequence). This CDR3 reads CATSRGVSGANVLTF. The CDR3 DNA follows: TGTGCCACCAGCAGAGGCGTCTCTGGGGCCAACGTCCTGACTTTC. Combining the CDR3 with reference TRBV15 and TRBJ2-6 gives the whole variable domain DAMVIQNPRYQVTQFGKPVTLSCSQTLNHNVMYWYQQKSSQAPKLLFHYYDKDFNNEADTPDNFQSRRPNTSFCFLDIRSPGLGDTAMYLCATSRGVSGANVLTFGAGSRLTVL.

The sample holds a few counts of this clonotype. This chain uses TRBV10-3 with TRBJ1-3; no firm D call. Germline V gene data show CDR1 as ENHRY and CDR2 as SYGVKD. The V and J ends lost 0 bases and 2 bases respectively, with 8 bases between them. The CDR3 covers 15 residues. CDR3 in amino acids: CAISESSGPGNTIYF. The CDR3, as DNA: TGTGCCATCAGTGAGTCGAGTGGGCCTGGAAACACCATATATTTT.

This clonotype appeared a few times. V gene TRBV11-2 combines with J gene TRBJ2-5; D is undetermined. The CDR3 runs to 14 residues. Germline values: CDR1 SGHAT, CDR2 FQNNGV. V was cut by 11 bases and J by 5 bases, with 21 bases left in between. The chain's CDR3 is CASSFVVTQETQYF. CDR3 in DNA: TGTGCCTCCAGCTTCGTGGTGACTCAGGAGACCCAGTACTTC.

This clonotype was observed at least ten times. The chain uses TRBV7-9 and TRBJ2-7; D gene ambiguous. Trimming removed 2 bases from V and 0 bases from J, with 8 bases in between. CDR3 size: 14 residues. Germline lookup yields CDR1 SEHNR and CDR2 FQNEAQ (reference sequence). The CDR3 DNA reads as TGTGCCAGCAGCTTAAGACCTACCTCCTACGAGCAGTACTTC. Translated: CASSLRPTSYEQYF.

This clonotype was counted ten times or more. The V call is TRBV27, the J call TRBJ2-7; TRBD2 is a possible D gene (6 bases). The germline gives CDR1 MNHEY, CDR2 SMNVEV (reference sequence). The CDR3 totals 12 residues. Trimming stripped 8 bases from V and 2 bases from J, with 10 bases between. In nucleotides, the CDR3 is TGTGCCAGCTCGGGGAGGACCTACGAGCAGTACTTC. It encodes CASSGRTYEQYF.

This clonotype was counted only a few times. The gene calls are TRBV10-3 and TRBJ1-6; possibly TRBD1 for D (5 bases). This CDR3 is built from 14 residues. Germline assignment: CDR1 ENHRY and CDR2 SYGVKD. With 11 bases removed from V and 0 bases from J, the gap between germline ends came to 11 bases. The CDR3 DNA is TGTGCCTCCCAGGGTTCCTCCTATAATTCACCCCTCCACTTT. This translates into CASQGSSYNSPLHF.

In its sample, this clonotype was seen many times. This chain links TRBV5-1 with TRBJ2-7; TRBD2 agrees at 11 bases. Trimming at V came to 4 bases and at J to 7 bases, leaving 10 bases not matched to a gene. The CDR3 is 15 amino acids. CDR1 SGHRS and CDR2 YFSETQ come from the germline V gene. CDR3: CASSVGLAGILEQYF. In nucleotides, the CDR3 is TGCGCCAGCAGCGTAGGACTAGCGGGTATATTGGAGCAGTACTTC.

This clonotype came up a few times. The chain is built from TRBV6-1 and TRBJ2-2, with 11 bases fitting TRBD1. J lost 4 bases, V lost 7 bases, and 8 bases had no gene match. CDR1 is MNHNS and CDR2 is SASEGT in the germline V gene. The CDR3 extends over 16 amino acids. This chain's CDR3 is CASTIGTGGGTGELFF. CDR3 DNA: TGTGCCAGCACGATAGGGACAGGGGGAGGCACCGGGGAGCTGTTTTTT.

This clonotype was seen many times. The chain joins TRBV5-1 to TRBJ1-1; D remains ambiguous. V was pared by 6 bases and J by 5 bases, with 14 bases between. The CDR3 has 13 amino acids. Germline-derived CDR1 and CDR2 are SGHRS and YFSETQ. CDR3 in amino acids: CASTFSGETEAFF. CDR3 nucleotide sequence: TGCGCCAGCACCTTTTCAGGAGAAACTGAAGCTTTCTTT.

This clonotype came up many times. The CDR3 loop reads CSVQSSDTQYF. The CDR3 DNA reads as TGCAGCGTTCAATCTTCAGATACGCAGTATTTT. The V and J genes are TRBV29-1 and TRBJ2-3; D unclear. Germline lookup yields CDR1 SQVTM and CDR2 ANQGSEA. The CDR3 has 11 residues. V lost 5 bases to trimming and J lost 4 bases, with 7 bases between them.

V is TRBV29-1 and J is TRBJ2-1; a weak D match, TRBD1 (6 bases). Germline V gives CDR1 SQVTM, CDR2 ANQGSEA. V was clipped by 5 bases and J by 8 bases, with 13 bases between them. CDR3 length: 12 residues. Here the CDR3 DNA reads TGCAGCGTTTCTCTCAGGGGCGATGAGCAGTTCTTC. Translation gives CSVSLRGDEQFF.

This clonotype was seen a few times. The chain employs TRBV7-9 and TRBJ1-6, with D unresolved. The CDR3 spans 14 residues. Trimming removed 5 bases from V and 8 bases from J, with 13 bases in between. Germline V CDR1 and CDR2: SEHNR, FQNEAQ (reference sequence). CDR3 coding DNA: TGTGCCAGCAGCCATAAGGAGTCGGATTCACCCCTCCACTTT. Its protein product is CASSHKESDSPLHF. Using reference TRBV7-9 and TRBJ1-6 for the parts outside the CDR3, the full variable domain is DTGVSQNPRHKITKRGQNVTFRCDPISEHNRLYWYRQTLGQGPEFLTYFQNEAQLEKSRLLSDRFSAERPKGSFSTLEIQRTEQGDSAMYLCASSHKESDSPLHFGNGTRLTVT.